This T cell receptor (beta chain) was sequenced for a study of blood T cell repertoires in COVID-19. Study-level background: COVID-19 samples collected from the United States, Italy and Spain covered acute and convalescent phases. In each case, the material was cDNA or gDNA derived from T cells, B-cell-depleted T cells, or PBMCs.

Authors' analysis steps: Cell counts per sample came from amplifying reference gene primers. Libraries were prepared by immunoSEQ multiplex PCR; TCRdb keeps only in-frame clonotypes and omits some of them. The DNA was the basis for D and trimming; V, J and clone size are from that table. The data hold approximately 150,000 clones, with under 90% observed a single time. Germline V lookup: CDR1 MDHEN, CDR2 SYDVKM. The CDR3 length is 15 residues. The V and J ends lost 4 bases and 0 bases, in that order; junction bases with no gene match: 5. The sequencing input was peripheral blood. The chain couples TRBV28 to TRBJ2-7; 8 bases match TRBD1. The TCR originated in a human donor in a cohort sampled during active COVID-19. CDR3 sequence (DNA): TGTGCCAGCAGTTGGACAGGGAGGAGCTCCTACGAGCAGTACTTC. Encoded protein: CASSWTGRSSYEQYF.